A selection of T cell receptor beta chains follows, all from one sample in a study of T-cell reconstitution after alpha-beta-depleted transplantation in children. Each CDR3 protein is one row after TCRdb ran MiXCR on the PCR reads. The repertoire holds 530,000 or so distinct CDR3 sequences, with roughly 27% as singletons. The starting material was PBMCs, obtained before TCRalphabeta/CD19-depleted stem cell transplant. The receptors originated from a boy younger than two with Wiskott-Aldrich syndrome, due to receive a stem cell transplant. Each CDR3 is given with its conserved first and last residue. Fields, in order: V gene, J gene, D gene, clone size, CDR3 DNA, CDR3 protein. D genes are given only for firm matches. Expanded clones are given a class, and other clones once, few, many or no size at all.

V: TRBV20-1
J: TRBJ2-3
D: .
size: .
DNA: TGCAGTGCTAGAAAGGGGCCGAACACAGATACGCAGTATTTT
CDR3: CSARKGPNTDTQYF

V: TRBV4-2
J: TRBJ2-7
D: .
size: .
DNA: TGTGCCAGCAGCCAAGTGGGGGCCGCCCGGTATAGCGGACTCTACGAGCAGTACTTC
CDR3: CASSQVGAARYSGLYEQYF

V: TRBV2
J: TRBJ2-2
D: .
size: .
DNA: TGTGCCAGCAAGTGGGAGCGTGGTACCGGGGAGCTGTTTTTT
CDR3: CASKWERGTGELFF

V: TRBV5-1
J: TRBJ2-5
D: TRBD1
size: .
DNA: TGCGCCAGCAGCGTCGACACTGACAGGGGAGAGACCCAGTACTTC
CDR3: CASSVDTDRGETQYF

V: TRBV5-1
J: TRBJ1-1
D: .
size: .
DNA: TGCGCCAGCAGCAGTTACAAGGAAGCTTTCTTT
CDR3: CASSSYKEAFF

V: TRBV30
J: TRBJ1-3
D: .
size: .
DNA: TGTGCCTGGAGTGTACGAGGAAGCACCATATATTTT
CDR3: CAWSVRGSTIYF

V: TRBV30
J: TRBJ2-1
D: .
size: .
DNA: TGTGCCTGGTCGGCCGGACCAATAGAGAATGAGCAGTTCTTC
CDR3: CAWSAGPIENEQFF

V: TRBV3-1
J: TRBJ1-5
D: .
size: .
DNA: TGTGCCAGCAGCCAAACGGGTAGCAATCAGCCCCAGCATTTT
CDR3: CASSQTGSNQPQHF

V: TRBV5-1
J: TRBJ2-7
D: .
size: .
DNA: TGCGCCAGCAGCTCCGCCGCGGGCTCCTACGAGCAGTACTTC
CDR3: CASSSAAGSYEQYF

V: TRBV9
J: TRBJ2-1
D: .
size: few
DNA: TGTGCCAGCAGCGACTACAGAGGTGAGCAGTTCTTC
CDR3: CASSDYRGEQFF

V: TRBV25-1
J: TRBJ2-7
D: TRBD2
size: .
DNA: TGTGCCAGCAGTCGCCCTAGCGGGAGGGCCTACGAGCAGTACTTC
CDR3: CASSRPSGRAYEQYF

V: TRBV6-4
J: TRBJ2-4
D: .
size: .
DNA: TGTGCCAGCAGTGACTCTCCGCGGGGAAACATTCAGTACTTC
CDR3: CASSDSPRGNIQYF

V: TRBV7-4
J: TRBJ1-2
D: TRBD1
size: .
DNA: TGTGCCGTCAGCAGGGGGACAGATTCTGGCTACACCTTC
CDR3: CAVSRGTDSGYTF

V: TRBV4-1
J: TRBJ2-1
D: .
size: few
DNA: TGCGCCAGCAGCCAAGGAGGGAGTAGGAGTGAGCAGTTCTTC
CDR3: CASSQGGSRSEQFF

V: TRBV5-1
J: TRBJ2-5
D: TRBD2
size: .
DNA: TGCGCCAGCAGTTATGTCAGGGACAGCGGGAGGATCCATGGCCAAGAGACCCAGTACTTC
CDR3: CASSYVRDSGRIHGQETQYF

V: TRBV19
J: TRBJ2-1
D: TRBD2
size: .
DNA: TGTGCCAGTAGTATAGATCGGAATAGCGGGACTCTTTACAATGAGCAGTTCTTC
CDR3: CASSIDRNSGTLYNEQFF

V: TRBV12-3/TRBV12-4
J: TRBJ2-1
D: .
size: .
DNA: TGTGCCAGCAGTTTAATCCTAGCGCCCGAAGGGGAGCAGTTCTTC
CDR3: CASSLILAPEGEQFF

V: TRBV5-1
J: TRBJ2-1
D: TRBD2
size: many
DNA: TGCGCCAGCAGCTTCGGACTAGCGAACAATGAGCAGTTCTTC
CDR3: CASSFGLANNEQFF

V: TRBV5-1
J: TRBJ1-6
D: .
size: many
DNA: TGCGCCAGCAGCTTGGAGGACGGGCTGAATTCACCCCTCCACTTT
CDR3: CASSLEDGLNSPLHF

V: TRBV28
J: TRBJ2-5
D: .
size: few
DNA: TGTGCCAGCAGCCAAACCGGCGGGGTTTGGGAGACCCAGTACTTC
CDR3: CASSQTGGVWETQYF

V: TRBV5-1
J: TRBJ2-5
D: .
size: few
DNA: TGCGCCAGCAGCACCCGGACAAAAGAGACCCAGTACTTC
CDR3: CASSTRTKETQYF

V: TRBV6-5
J: TRBJ1-1
D: .
size: .
DNA: TGTGCCAGCAGTTACTCGCCAATGGGTGCGACTGAAGCTTTCTTT
CDR3: CASSYSPMGATEAFF

V: TRBV20-1
J: TRBJ1-4
D: .
size: .
DNA: TGCAGTGCTAGAGGGTTCGAAACTAATGAAAAACTGTTTTTT
CDR3: CSARGFETNEKLFF

V: TRBV10-2
J: TRBJ2-1
D: TRBD2
size: few
DNA: TGCGCCAGCAGTAAGGGACTAGCGGTAACCTACAATGAGCAGTTCTTC
CDR3: CASSKGLAVTYNEQFF

V: TRBV20-1
J: TRBJ2-6
D: TRBD1
size: few
DNA: TGCAGTGCTGGGGACAGGGTAGTCTCTGGGGCCAACGTCCTGACTTTC
CDR3: CSAGDRVVSGANVLTF

V: TRBV5-5
J: TRBJ2-7
D: TRBD2
size: few
DNA: TGTGCCAGCAGCTCGAGCCTAGCGGGAGGTCTTTACGAGCAGTACTTC
CDR3: CASSSSLAGGLYEQYF

V: TRBV20-1
J: TRBJ2-4
D: .
size: .
DNA: TGCAGTGCTAGAGATCTTAGGGTCCAAGGGAACATTCAGTACTTC
CDR3: CSARDLRVQGNIQYF

V: TRBV7-9
J: TRBJ1-1
D: .
size: .
DNA: TGTGCCAGCAGCTTAGCAGGTGGAAGGGGGACTGAAGCTTTCTTT
CDR3: CASSLAGGRGTEAFF

V: TRBV12-3/TRBV12-4
J: TRBJ2-7
D: .
size: .
DNA: TGTGCCAGCAGTTTAAGCCTAGAGCCCTACGAGCAGTACTTC
CDR3: CASSLSLEPYEQYF

V: TRBV27
J: TRBJ2-3
D: .
size: .
DNA: TGTGCCAGCAGTGGGAGCTTCACAGATACGCAGTATTTT
CDR3: CASSGSFTDTQYF

V: TRBV3-1
J: TRBJ2-7
D: TRBD1
size: few
DNA: TGTGCCAGCACCGCCGGGACAGGGGGCCTCGAGCAGTACTTC
CDR3: CASTAGTGGLEQYF

V: TRBV7-6
J: TRBJ2-3
D: TRBD2
size: .
DNA: TGTGCCAGCAGCCCACTAGCGGGGGGTCCGGCTAGCACAGATACGCAGTATTTT
CDR3: CASSPLAGGPASTDTQYF

V: TRBV20-1
J: TRBJ2-2
D: .
size: few
DNA: TGCAGTGCTAGAAACCCGGGACCCAACACCGGGGAGCTGTTTTTT
CDR3: CSARNPGPNTGELFF